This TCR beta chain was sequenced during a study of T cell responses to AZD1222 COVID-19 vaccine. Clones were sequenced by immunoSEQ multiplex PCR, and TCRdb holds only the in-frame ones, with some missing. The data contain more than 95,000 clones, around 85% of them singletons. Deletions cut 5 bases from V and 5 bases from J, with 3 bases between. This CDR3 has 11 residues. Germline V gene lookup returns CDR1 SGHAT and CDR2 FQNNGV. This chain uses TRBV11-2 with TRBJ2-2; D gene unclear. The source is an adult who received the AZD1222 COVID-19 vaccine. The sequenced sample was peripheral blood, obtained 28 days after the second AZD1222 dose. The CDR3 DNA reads TGTGCCAGCAGCCCAACCGGGGAGCTGTTTTTT. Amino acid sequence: CASSPTGELFF. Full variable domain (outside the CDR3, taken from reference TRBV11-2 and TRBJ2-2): EAGVAQSPRYKIIEKRQSVAFWCNPISGHATLYWYQQILGQGPKLLIQFQNNGVVDDSQLPKDRFSAERLKGVDSTLKIQPAKLEDSAVYLCASSPTGELFFGEGSRLTVL.